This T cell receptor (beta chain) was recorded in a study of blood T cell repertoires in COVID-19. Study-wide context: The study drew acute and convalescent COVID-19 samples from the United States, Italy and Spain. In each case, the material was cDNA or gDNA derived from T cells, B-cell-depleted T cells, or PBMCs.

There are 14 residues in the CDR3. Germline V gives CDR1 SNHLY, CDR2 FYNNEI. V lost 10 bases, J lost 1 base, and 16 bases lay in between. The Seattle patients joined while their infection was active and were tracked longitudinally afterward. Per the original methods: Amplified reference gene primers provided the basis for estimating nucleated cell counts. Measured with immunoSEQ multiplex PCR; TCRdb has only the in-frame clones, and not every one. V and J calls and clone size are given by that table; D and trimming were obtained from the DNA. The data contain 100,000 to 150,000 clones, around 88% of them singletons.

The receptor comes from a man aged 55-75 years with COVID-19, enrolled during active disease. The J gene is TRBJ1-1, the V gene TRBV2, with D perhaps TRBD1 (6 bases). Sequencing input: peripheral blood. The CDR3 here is CATKTGTENTEAFF. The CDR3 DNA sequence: TGTGCCACCAAAACAGGGACCGAGAACACTGAAGCTTTCTTT. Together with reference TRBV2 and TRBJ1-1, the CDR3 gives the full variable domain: EPEVTQTPSHQVTQMGQEVILRCVPISNHLYFYWYRQILGQKVEFLVSFYNNEISEKSEIFDDQFSVERPDGSNFTLKIRSTKLEDSAMYFCATKTGTENTEAFFGQGTRLTVV.